The 20 T cell receptor beta chains below were found in one sample sequenced in a study of CD8 T cells in ankylosing spondylitis. Study-level points and caveats: Blood of patients with ankylosing spondylitis appeared to be characterized by a TCR beta motif of several highly homologous variants.

MiXCR, applied by TCRdb to the 5' RACE reads, yields one record per CDR3 protein. The data contain 500,000 to 550,000 distinct CDR3 sequences, over 9.5% of them singletons. For these TCRs, the target antigens are not known. Sequencing was carried out using blood, either unsorted or a sorted T cell fraction (not recorded which). These receptors were collected from a male donor with ankylosing spondylitis.

There are many counts of this clonotype. Possible read error: a much larger clone is one base away. V and J are TRBV7-2 and TRBJ2-2, with D unclear. Germline CDR1 reads SGHTA; CDR2 reads FQGNSA. V was cut by 2 bases and J by 4 bases, with 2 bases left in between. The length of the CDR3 is 12 residues. CDR3 amino acids: CASSLITGELFF. CDR3 DNA sequence: TGTGCCAGCAGCTTAATCACCGGGGAGCTGTTTTTT. Combining the CDR3 with reference TRBV7-2 and TRBJ2-2 gives the whole variable domain GAGVSQSPSNKVTEKGKDVELRCDPISGHTALYWYRQSLGQGLEFLIYFQGNSAPDKSGLPSDRFSAERTGGSVSTLTIQRTQQEDSAVYLCASSLITGELFFGEGSRLTVL.

This clonotype was recorded at least ten times. The chain employs TRBV4-2 and TRBJ2-3; possible D gene TRBD1, 6 bases. With 0 bases removed from V and 1 base from J, the gap between germline ends came to 11 bases. Germline V gene data show CDR1 as LGHNA and CDR2 as YNFKEQ. This CDR3 spans 16 amino acids. The CDR3 DNA sequence: TGTGCCAGCAGCCAAGATCAGGCAGGGGGCACAGATACGCAGTATTTT. This translates into CASSQDQAGGTDTQYF.

This chain uses TRBV5-1 with TRBJ2-1; D unresolved. CDR1 is SGHRS and CDR2 is YFSETQ in the germline V gene. The CDR3 is 12 amino acids. Between the trimmed V and J ends, which lost 1 base and 8 bases, there was a span of 7 bases. CDR3 loop: CASSLYGDEQFF. The CDR3 DNA reads TGCGCCAGCAGCTTGTATGGGGATGAGCAGTTCTTC. Full variable domain (rest looked up from reference TRBV5-1 and TRBJ2-1): KAGVTQTPRYLIKTRGQQVTLSCSPISGHRSVSWYQQTPGQGLQFLFEYFSETQRNKGNFPGRFSGRQFSNSRSEMNVSTLELGDSALYLCASSLYGDEQFFGPGTRLTVL.

This clonotype has a count of ten or more. The V gene is TRBV7-9, the J gene TRBJ1-4; D call uncertain. Germline CDR1 and CDR2: SEHNR and FQNEAQ (reference sequence). The CDR3 has 12 residues. Trimming took 3 bases from V and 7 from J, leaving 6 bases between them. CDR3 DNA sequence: TGTGCCAGCAGCTTGCGGGGTGAAAAACTGTTTTTT. It codes for CASSLRGEKLFF.

This clonotype was counted between two and nine times. This chain joins TRBV24-1 and TRBJ2-1; TRBD2 is a possible D gene (6 bases). The germline CDR1 and CDR2 sequences are KGHDR and SFDVKD. The CDR3 extends over 13 amino acids. Trimming pared 8 bases from V and 5 bases from J, leaving 12 bases between. As DNA, the CDR3 is TGTGCCACCATCGGGAGAGGGGACAATGAGCAGTTCTTC. It is translated as CATIGRGDNEQFF.

This clonotype occurred a few times. The V gene is TRBV12-3 or TRBV12-4, the J gene TRBJ2-7; D gene unclear. The V gene lost 4 bases and the J gene lost 5 bases, with 12 bases spanning the gap. The CDR3 is 13 residues long. The CDR3 DNA follows: TGTGCCAGCAGTTCAAACGACCCTAACGAGCAGTACGTC. Translating gives CASSSNDPNEQYV.

This clonotype has a handful of counts. The chain is built from TRBV20-1 and TRBJ1-1; D is ambiguous. Germline lookup yields CDR1 DFQATT and CDR2 SNEGSKA (reference sequence). This CDR3 contains 13 residues. Trimming shortened V by 3 bases and J by 0 bases, and 8 bases separated the two germline ends. The CDR3 is CSASIDMNTEAFF. CDR3 DNA: TGCAGTGCTAGCATCGATATGAACACTGAAGCTTTCTTT.

The rearrangement links TRBV5-1 to TRBJ1-2, with D possibly TRBD1 on 5 matching bases. Trimming shortened V by 7 bases and J by 3 bases, and 28 bases separated the two germline ends. The CDR3 has 18 amino acids. Germline V gene lookup returns CDR1 SGHRS and CDR2 YFSETQ. In nucleotides, the CDR3 is TGCGCCAGCCATTATACAGGTGGGGGTACACCCCTAGACTATGGCTACACCTTC. Its translation is CASHYTGGGTPLDYGYTF.

The table lists this clonotype with many counts. This sequence joins TRBV20-1 and TRBJ2-7; TRBD2 agrees at 9 bases. J lost 2 bases, V lost 0 bases, and 5 bases had no gene match. CDR1 is DFQATT, CDR2 SNEGSKA, per germline (reference sequence). The CDR3 length is 15 residues. The CDR3 here is CSARDGSSGTYEQYF. In DNA, the CDR3 is TGCAGTGCTAGAGATGGGTCTAGCGGGACCTACGAGCAGTACTTC.

The chain combines TRBV5-1 with TRBJ2-1; D is possibly TRBD1 (5 bases). V lost 6 bases and J lost 7, with 14 bases in between. This CDR3 region has 13 residues. Germline V CDR1 and CDR2: SGHRS, YFSETQ. CDR3 amino acids: CASNRQGHNEQFF. As DNA, the CDR3 is TGCGCCAGCAATAGGCAGGGTCATAATGAGCAGTTCTTC.

This clonotype was counted many times. The chain couples TRBV12-3 or TRBV12-4 to TRBJ1-1; D remains unclear. Deletions cut 4 bases from V and 1 base from J, with 13 bases between. This CDR3 comprises 15 residues. The CDR3 nucleotides are TGTGCCAGCAGTTCTGCAGAGAAAAGGAACACTGAAGCTTTCTTT. Protein product: CASSSAEKRNTEAFF.

There are a few counts of this clonotype. V usage is TRBV2 and J usage is TRBJ2-7; 11 bases align to TRBD1. This CDR3 comprises 15 residues. The trim removed 6 bases at V and 5 bases at J, leaving 9 bases unmatched. CDR1 is SNHLY and CDR2 is FYNNEI in the germline V gene. The CDR3 DNA sequence: TGTGCCAGCAGCTTCGGGACAGGGGGTTCCCACGAGCAGTACGTC. Translation gives CASSFGTGGSHEQYV.

V is TRBV7-9 and J is TRBJ1-2; perhaps TRBD1 as D (6 bases). The CDR3 totals 14 residues. The germline gives CDR1 SEHNR, CDR2 FQNEAQ (reference sequence). The V and J ends lost 6 bases and 3 bases respectively, with 14 bases between them. The CDR3 DNA sequence: TGTGCCAGCAGAGGGGGGGGCGCCGACTATGGCTACACCTTC. It encodes CASRGGGADYGYTF.

The V call is TRBV10-3, the J call TRBJ2-3; D is undetermined. Germline V CDR1 and CDR2: ENHRY, SYGVKD. V was pared by 8 bases and J by 5 bases, with 8 bases between. This CDR3 is built from 11 residues. The CDR3 bases are TGTGCCATCGGCCTTTTAGATACGCAGTATTTT. This encodes CAIGLLDTQYF.

The table lists this clonotype with many counts. This chain joins TRBV14 and TRBJ1-1, with 8 bases lining up with TRBD1. The CDR3 totals 14 residues. The germline V gene has CDR1 SGHDN and CDR2 FVKESK. The trim removed 5 bases at V and 1 base at J, leaving 3 bases unmatched. The CDR3 DNA is TGTGCCAGCAGCTACGGGACAGGGAACACTGAAGCTTTCTTT. This sequence encodes CASSYGTGNTEAFF.

The sample holds many counts of this clonotype. J is TRBJ2-5 and V is TRBV12-3 or TRBV12-4, with unresolved D. Trimming cost V 6 bases and J 9 bases, with 17 bases left between them. This CDR3 has 13 residues. The CDR3, as DNA: TGTGCCAGCAGATCTTCGGTCTCATGGGCCCAGTACTTC. Translation gives CASRSSVSWAQYF.

V usage is TRBV28 and J usage is TRBJ1-1, with D possibly being TRBD1 (6 bases). CDR3 length: 17 residues. Germline CDR1 is MDHEN and CDR2 is SYDVKM. Between the trimmed V and J ends, which lost 8 bases and 0 bases, there was a span of 22 bases. The CDR3 loop is CASRDPRGGYLNTEAFF. The CDR3 coding sequence is TGTGCCAGCCGCGACCCCCGAGGGGGTTATCTGAACACTGAAGCTTTCTTT. Drawing the rest from reference TRBV28 and TRBJ1-1, the complete variable domain is DVKVTQSSRYLVKRTGEKVFLECVQDMDHENMFWYRQDPGLGLRLIYFSYDVKMKEKGDIPEGYSVSREKKERFSLILESASTNQTSMYLCASRDPRGGYLNTEAFFGQGTRLTVV.

This clonotype appeared a few times. The CDR3 region is CSVATSAETQYF. The CDR3 DNA sequence: TGCAGCGTCGCGACTAGCGCAGAGACCCAGTACTTC. This chain connects TRBV29-1 to TRBJ2-5, with 8 bases lining up with TRBD2. J gave up 4 bases and V 6 bases, and 4 bases lay outside the gene matches. Germline V CDR1 and CDR2: SQVTM, ANQGSEA. The CDR3 has 12 residues. The full variable domain, in which reference TRBV29-1 and TRBJ2-5 provide the parts outside the CDR3, is SAVISQKPSRDICQRGTSLTIQCQVDSQVTMMFWYRQQPGQSLTLIATANQGSEATYESGFVIDKFPISRPNLTFSTLTVSNMSPEDSSIYLCSVATSAETQYFGPGTRLLVL.

This clonotype was detected a few times. V usage is TRBV7-9 and J usage is TRBJ1-4, with D perhaps matching TRBD1 (6 bases). V gave up 3 bases and J gave up 7 bases, with 15 bases separating them. The CDR3 covers 15 residues. Per the germline V gene, CDR1 is SEHNR and CDR2 is FQNEAQ (reference sequence). In nucleotides, the CDR3 is TGTGCCAGCAGCTTGCGGGGGGCGATGGGTGAAAAACTGTTTTTT. Amino acid sequence: CASSLRGAMGEKLFF.

This clonotype was recorded many times. The genes are TRBV5-1 and TRBJ2-7; possible D gene TRBD2, 6 bases. Germline V CDR1 and CDR2: SGHRS, YFSETQ. The CDR3 contains 14 residues. Trimming removed 3 bases from V and 2 bases from J, with 12 bases in between. The CDR3 here is CASSSGLITYEQYF. CDR3 in DNA: TGCGCCAGCAGCTCGGGACTGATCACCTACGAGCAGTACTTC.